This T cell receptor (beta chain) was identified during a study of blood T cell repertoires in COVID-19. With 1 base removed from V and 8 bases from J, the gap between germline ends came to 9 bases. Germline V CDR1 and CDR2: SGHTA, FQGTGA. CDR3 length: 14 residues. Clones were read by immunoSEQ multiplex PCR, and TCRdb kept only the in-frame ones, dropping some. The sample has roughly 250,000 clones, about 90% seen once. J is TRBJ2-6 and V is TRBV7-3; D is unclear. This clonotype was sampled from a woman in her 30s with acute COVID-19. Sequencing used PBMCs or T cells enriched from blood (not recorded which). CDR3 region: CASSLSGQSNVLTF. The CDR3 coding sequence is TGTGCCAGCAGCTTAAGCGGTCAGTCCAACGTCCTGACTTTC.